One sample yielded the 8 T cell receptor beta chains listed below, sequenced in a study of blood T cell repertoires in COVID-19. Assay used: immunoSEQ multiplex PCR; TCRdb lists only in-frame clones, some missing. The table shows 350,000 to 450,000 clones, with around 90% occurring only once. Sequencing input: peripheral blood. Receptor source: a human donor in a cohort sampled during active COVID-19.

This chain uses TRBV5-5 with TRBJ1-1; no definite D call. V was pared by 1 base and J by 0 bases, with 10 bases between. CDR1 is SGHKS and CDR2 is YYEKEE in the germline V gene (reference sequence). The CDR3 has 15 residues. The CDR3 sequence is CASSLTANMNTEAFF. For the CDR3, the DNA is TGTGCCAGCAGCTTGACAGCCAACATGAACACTGAAGCTTTCTTT.

This chain uses TRBV4-1 with TRBJ1-3, with D perhaps matching TRBD1 (6 bases). The ends were cut back, 0 bases at V and 0 bases at J, with 18 bases in the middle. The CDR3 has 19 residues. Germline CDR1 and CDR2: MGHRA and YSYEKL. The CDR3 loop is CASSQDPAGETLSGNTIYF. CDR3 in DNA: TGCGCCAGCAGCCAAGATCCCGCAGGGGAGACCCTCTCTGGAAACACCATATATTTT.

The V and J genes are TRBV11-3 and TRBJ2-1; TRBD2 agrees at 8 bases. The CDR3 covers 16 residues. V dropped 3 bases and J dropped 4; count of bases not matched to a gene: 8. The germline V gene encodes CDR1 SGHNT and CDR2 YENEEA. The CDR3 reads CASSLGASGLYNEQFF. The CDR3 nucleotides are TGTGCCAGCAGCTTGGGGGCTAGCGGGTTATACAATGAGCAGTTCTTC.

The chain couples TRBV5-1 to TRBJ1-1; 12 nucleotides align to TRBD1. Germline-derived CDR1 and CDR2 are SGHRS and YFSETQ. The junction had 2 bases not matched to a gene; V was cut back by 4 bases and J by 4 bases. The CDR3 length is 14 residues. The CDR3: CASSPGQGATEAFF. The CDR3, as DNA: TGCGCCAGCAGCCCGGGACAGGGGGCCACTGAAGCTTTCTTT.

This chain uses TRBV5-1 with TRBJ1-1; TRBD1 matches 12 bases. CDR3 length equals 15 residues. The V gene end was trimmed by 0 bases and the J gene end by 9 bases; junction bases not matched to a gene: 6. From germline, CDR1 is SGHRS and CDR2 YFSETQ. Here the CDR3 DNA reads TGCGCCAGCAGCTTGGGGGGACAGGGGGCGTCGCAAGCTTTCTTT. Protein sequence: CASSLGGQGASQAFF.

The chain has TRBV7-2 and TRBJ1-6; D is uncertain. Per germline, CDR1 SGHTA and CDR2 FQGNSA. The ends were cut back, 1 base at V and 10 bases at J, with 17 bases in the middle. CDR3 size: 16 residues. The CDR3 protein is CASSLESLGLQSPLHF. The CDR3 DNA reads TGTGCCAGCAGCTTAGAGTCCTTGGGCCTTCAGTCACCCCTCCACTTT. Using reference TRBV7-2 and TRBJ1-6 for the parts outside the CDR3, the full variable domain is GAGVSQSPSNKVTEKGKDVELRCDPISGHTALYWYRQSLGQGLEFLIYFQGNSAPDKSGLPSDRFSAERTGGSVSTLTIQRTQQEDSAVYLCASSLESLGLQSPLHFGNGTRLTVT.

The rearrangement joins TRBV19 to TRBJ1-2; D gene unclear. The CDR3 is 13 residues long. The germline V and J ends were trimmed by 5 bases and 5 bases, with 12 bases remaining between them. Germline V gene lookup returns CDR1 LNHDA and CDR2 SQIVND (reference sequence). CDR3 amino acids: CASSPHEEYGYTF. CDR3 DNA sequence: TGTGCCAGTAGTCCCCATGAGGAATATGGCTACACCTTC. Complete variable domain (other parts from reference TRBV19 and TRBJ1-2): DGGITQSPKYLFRKEGQNVTLSCEQNLNHDAMYWYRQDPGQGLRLIYYSQIVNDFQKGDIAEGYSVSREKKESFPLTVTSAQKNPTAFYLCASSPHEEYGYTFGSGTRLTVV.

The chain recombines TRBV9 with TRBJ2-6; 12 nucleotides agree with TRBD1. Trimming removed 0 bases from V and 3 bases from J; junction bases left unmatched: 4. Germline assignment: CDR1 SGDLS and CDR2 YYNGEE. The CDR3 has 18 amino acids. Here the CDR3 reads CASSVARDRGLGANVLTF. CDR3 DNA sequence: TGTGCCAGCAGCGTAGCTAGGGACAGGGGGCTTGGGGCCAACGTCCTGACTTTC.